This TCR beta chain was captured by sequencing in a study of identifying expanded T cells in peripheral blood. General study points: Technical replicates showed roughly 1.2 changed clones; about 2 weeks roughly 18; four weeks 19. Roughly 2-week clone count variance significantly increased as total template count grew.

The table came from immunoSEQ multiplex PCR; TCRdb's copy has only in-frame clones and leaves some out. Of about 89,000 clones in the sample, approximately 88% were seen once. Collection occurred without any documented infections or immune events in donors. A word on this clone: Its antigen is unidentified.

The sequenced sample consisted of blood. This clonotype was obtained from a person aged 18 to 75 in good health.

CDR3 loop: CASSLAGGSIEQFF. The CDR3 nucleotides read TGTGCCAGCAGCCTAGCGGGAGGGTCCATCGAGCAGTTCTTC. This chain joins TRBV28 and TRBJ2-1; 12 nucleotides line up with TRBD2. This CDR3 is built from 14 residues. Germline CDR1 is MDHEN and CDR2 is SYDVKM. The trim removed 6 bases at V and 10 bases at J, leaving 7 bases unmatched.